The rows below give T cell receptor beta chains drawn from one sample of a study of molecular identifiers for immune sequencing clone quantification. TCRdb re-derived calls from the PCR reads in MiXCR, one entry per CDR3 protein. The repertoire holds nearly 55,000 distinct CDR3 sequences, with roughly 36% as singletons. Sequencing was performed on naive CD8+ T cells from blood, with Jurkat cell RNA spiked in. The origin of the receptors is a human donor in good health. Some libraries in this study had Jurkat cell RNA spiked in. Each CDR3 is given with its conserved first and last residue. The order of the fields is J gene, V gene, clone size, D gene, CDR3 protein, CDR3 DNA. D genes are given only for firm matches. Part of the rows lack a size; the others show once, few, many or a class for expanded clones.

j_gene: TRBJ2-7
v_gene: TRBV6-2/TRBV6-3
abundance: NA
d_gene: NA
CDR3aa: CASGRSSYEQYF
CDR3nt: TGTGCCAGCGGGAGGAGCTCCTACGAGCAGTACTTC

j_gene: TRBJ2-1
v_gene: TRBV11-2
abundance: NA
d_gene: TRBD2
CDR3aa: CASRPPGLAVYNEQFF
CDR3nt: TGTGCCAGCAGACCACCCGGACTAGCGGTCTACAATGAGCAGTTCTTC

j_gene: TRBJ2-2
v_gene: TRBV12-3/TRBV12-4
abundance: NA
d_gene: TRBD2
CDR3aa: CASSSSGTGELFF
CDR3nt: TGTGCCAGCAGTTCTAGCGGCACCGGGGAGCTGTTTTTT

j_gene: TRBJ2-1
v_gene: TRBV20-1
abundance: NA
d_gene: TRBD2
CDR3aa: CSANDAGLAEYNEQFF
CDR3nt: TGCAGTGCTAACGACGCAGGACTAGCGGAATACAATGAGCAGTTCTTC

j_gene: TRBJ2-7
v_gene: TRBV11-1
abundance: NA
d_gene: NA
CDR3aa: CASSGRGSEQYF
CDR3nt: TGTGCCAGCAGCGGCAGGGGTAGTGAGCAGTACTTC

j_gene: TRBJ2-7
v_gene: TRBV5-6
abundance: NA
d_gene: TRBD2
CDR3aa: CASSQAGSTYEQYF
CDR3nt: TGTGCCAGCAGCCAAGCGGGATCGACCTACGAGCAGTACTTC

j_gene: TRBJ1-5
v_gene: TRBV7-8
abundance: few
d_gene: NA
CDR3aa: CASSLAPSNQPQHF
CDR3nt: TGTGCCAGCAGCTTGGCCCCTAGCAATCAGCCCCAGCATTTT

j_gene: TRBJ2-7
v_gene: TRBV12-3/TRBV12-4
abundance: NA
d_gene: TRBD2
CDR3aa: CASSLGGSLYEQYF
CDR3nt: TGTGCCAGCAGTTTGGGGGGGAGCCTCTACGAGCAGTACTTC

j_gene: TRBJ2-7
v_gene: TRBV20-1
abundance: NA
d_gene: NA
CDR3aa: CRASWEYVAERYF
CDR3nt: TGCAGAGCTAGCTGGGAGTACGTCGCCGAGCGGTACTTC

j_gene: TRBJ2-1
v_gene: TRBV9
abundance: NA
d_gene: NA
CDR3aa: CASSLPNATGGPGRAGGPYNEQFF
CDR3nt: TGTGCCAGCAGCCTACCCAACGCGACAGGGGGCCCTGGAAGAGCGGGAGGGCCGTACAATGAGCAGTTCTTC

j_gene: TRBJ2-2
v_gene: TRBV7-9
abundance: many
d_gene: NA
CDR3aa: CASSPPVGGTNTGELFF
CDR3nt: TGTGCCAGCAGCCCCCCAGTGGGAGGAACGAACACCGGGGAGCTGTTTTTT

j_gene: TRBJ2-2
v_gene: TRBV20-1
abundance: few
d_gene: TRBD2
CDR3aa: CSARAPSGIFMNTGELFF
CDR3nt: TGCAGTGCTAGAGCCCCTAGCGGGATCTTCATGAACACCGGGGAGCTGTTTTTT

j_gene: TRBJ2-1
v_gene: TRBV7-8
abundance: many
d_gene: NA
CDR3aa: CASSLASAYSYNEQFF
CDR3nt: TGTGCCAGCAGCTTAGCGTCGGCCTACTCCTACAATGAGCAGTTCTTC

j_gene: TRBJ2-7
v_gene: TRBV2
abundance: NA
d_gene: NA
CDR3aa: CASSEPAGPEPYEQYF
CDR3nt: TGTGCCAGCAGTGAACCCGCAGGCCCTGAGCCCTACGAGCAGTACTTC

j_gene: TRBJ2-1
v_gene: TRBV2
abundance: NA
d_gene: TRBD2
CDR3aa: CASSDELAWTNYNEQFF
CDR3nt: TGTGCCAGCAGTGATGAACTAGCGTGGACCAACTACAATGAGCAGTTCTTC

j_gene: TRBJ2-7
v_gene: TRBV4-2
abundance: few
d_gene: NA
CDR3aa: CASSQDVFAGLHSDYEQYF
CDR3nt: TGTGCCAGCAGCCAAGATGTTTTTGCAGGACTCCATTCCGACTACGAGCAGTACTTC

j_gene: TRBJ2-5
v_gene: TRBV7-9
abundance: NA
d_gene: TRBD1
CDR3aa: CASSAPAGQAEESQYF
CDR3nt: TGTGCCAGCAGCGCCCCAGCTGGACAGGCAGAAGAGTCCCAGTACTTC

j_gene: TRBJ2-3
v_gene: TRBV7-2
abundance: once
d_gene: TRBD2
CDR3aa: CASSHPSGTSTDTLYF
CDR3nt: TGTGCCAGCAGCCACCCTAGCGGGACGAGCACAGATACGCTGTATTTT

j_gene: TRBJ2-1
v_gene: TRBV9
abundance: NA
d_gene: NA
CDR3aa: CASSEGDVGIGEQFF
CDR3nt: TGTGCCAGCAGCGAGGGGGATGTAGGCATTGGTGAGCAGTTCTTC

j_gene: TRBJ2-7
v_gene: TRBV4-1
abundance: NA
d_gene: TRBD1
CDR3aa: CASSQAQDRRYEQYF
CDR3nt: TGCGCCAGCAGCCAAGCTCAGGACAGGAGGTACGAGCAGTACTTC

j_gene: TRBJ2-7
v_gene: TRBV29-1
abundance: NA
d_gene: NA
CDR3aa: CSVMGDYEQYF
CDR3nt: TGCAGCGTCATGGGGGATTACGAGCAGTACTTC

j_gene: TRBJ2-1
v_gene: TRBV24-1
abundance: many
d_gene: NA
CDR3aa: CATSATEAGFNLNEQFF
CDR3nt: TGTGCCACCAGTGCAACAGAAGCGGGTTTCAACTTGAATGAGCAGTTCTTC

j_gene: TRBJ2-7
v_gene: TRBV4-2
abundance: few
d_gene: NA
CDR3aa: CASSQETGQTYEQYF
CDR3nt: TGTGCCAGCAGCCAAGAAACCGGACAGACCTACGAGCAGTACTTC

j_gene: TRBJ2-3
v_gene: TRBV18
abundance: many
d_gene: NA
CDR3aa: CASSPPAVAPGDTQYF
CDR3nt: TGTGCCAGCTCACCGCCCGCGGTAGCTCCTGGGGATACGCAGTATTTT

j_gene: TRBJ2-7
v_gene: TRBV4-2
abundance: NA
d_gene: NA
CDR3aa: CASSHEGYSLEQYF
CDR3nt: TGTGCCAGCAGCCATGAAGGGTACAGCCTCGAGCAGTACTTC

j_gene: TRBJ2-4
v_gene: TRBV28
abundance: medium-sized
d_gene: TRBD1
CDR3aa: CASSFRGQQKNIQYF
CDR3nt: TGTGCCAGCAGTTTTAGGGGGCAGCAAAAAAACATTCAGTACTTC

j_gene: TRBJ2-4
v_gene: TRBV6-1
abundance: NA
d_gene: NA
CDR3aa: CAGSEANIQYF
CDR3nt: TGTGCCGGCAGTGAAGCAAACATTCAGTACTTC

j_gene: TRBJ1-5
v_gene: TRBV28
abundance: few
d_gene: NA
CDR3aa: CASSLNRLGQPQHF
CDR3nt: TGTGCCAGCAGTCTAAACAGGTTAGGACAGCCCCAGCATTTT

j_gene: TRBJ2-3
v_gene: TRBV28
abundance: many
d_gene: NA
CDR3aa: CASSFPQGGRADTQYF
CDR3nt: TGTGCCAGCAGTTTCCCCCAGGGGGGCCGGGCAGATACGCAGTATTTT

j_gene: TRBJ2-3
v_gene: TRBV4-3
abundance: NA
d_gene: TRBD1
CDR3aa: CASTDTDRGSDTQYF
CDR3nt: TGCGCCAGCACCGATACGGACAGGGGCTCAGATACGCAGTATTTT

j_gene: TRBJ1-4
v_gene: TRBV20-1
abundance: NA
d_gene: NA
CDR3aa: CSARPSNEKLFF
CDR3nt: TGCAGTGCTAGGCCCAGCAATGAAAAACTGTTTTTT

j_gene: TRBJ2-2
v_gene: TRBV6-5
abundance: few
d_gene: TRBD2
CDR3aa: CASATGRLAGVWTGELFF
CDR3nt: TGTGCCAGTGCGACAGGGCGACTAGCGGGAGTGTGGACCGGGGAGCTGTTTTTT

j_gene: TRBJ2-7
v_gene: TRBV7-6
abundance: NA
d_gene: NA
CDR3aa: CASSLVGGSEQYF
CDR3nt: TGTGCCAGCAGCTTAGTTGGAGGGAGCGAGCAGTACTTC

j_gene: TRBJ2-3
v_gene: TRBV7-2
abundance: many
d_gene: NA
CDR3aa: CASSLGGGATDTQYF
CDR3nt: TGTGCCAGCAGCTTAGGGGGGGGGGCCACAGATACGCAGTATTTT

j_gene: TRBJ2-1
v_gene: TRBV12-3/TRBV12-4
abundance: NA
d_gene: NA
CDR3aa: CVSSFSSYNEQFF
CDR3nt: TGTGTCAGCAGTTTTTCATCGTACAATGAGCAGTTCTTC

j_gene: TRBJ2-7
v_gene: TRBV4-3
abundance: NA
d_gene: TRBD2
CDR3aa: CASSQERSAGGPYEQYF
CDR3nt: TGCGCCAGCAGCCAAGAGAGGAGTGCGGGAGGGCCCTACGAGCAGTACTTC

j_gene: TRBJ1-1
v_gene: TRBV5-4
abundance: few
d_gene: NA
CDR3aa: CASSLVGAGNTEAFF
CDR3nt: TGTGCCAGCAGCTTGGTGGGGGCGGGCAACACTGAAGCTTTCTTT

j_gene: TRBJ2-1
v_gene: TRBV20-1
abundance: few
d_gene: NA
CDR3aa: CSAATSGEQFF
CDR3nt: TGCAGTGCTGCGACTAGTGGTGAGCAGTTCTTC

j_gene: TRBJ2-1
v_gene: TRBV4-1
abundance: few
d_gene: NA
CDR3aa: CASSQDALAPIYNEQFF
CDR3nt: TGCGCCAGCAGCCAAGATGCGCTAGCCCCGATCTACAATGAGCAGTTCTTC

j_gene: TRBJ2-7
v_gene: TRBV27
abundance: NA
d_gene: NA
CDR3aa: CASSSFGTYEQYF
CDR3nt: TGTGCCAGCAGTTCCTTCGGAACCTACGAGCAGTACTTC

j_gene: TRBJ2-7
v_gene: TRBV6-2/TRBV6-3
abundance: NA
d_gene: TRBD2
CDR3aa: CASSFGTTYERYF
CDR3nt: TGTGCCAGCAGTTTCGGGACTACCTACGAGCGGTACTTC

j_gene: TRBJ2-4
v_gene: TRBV27
abundance: many
d_gene: NA
CDR3aa: CASSLMGVSLAKNIQYF
CDR3nt: TGTGCCAGCAGTTTAATGGGGGTATCCTTAGCCAAAAACATTCAGTACTTC

j_gene: TRBJ2-1
v_gene: TRBV6-5
abundance: NA
d_gene: NA
CDR3aa: CASSYRSGRKQFF
CDR3nt: TGTGCCAGCAGTTACCGGTCGGGCCGAAAGCAGTTCTTC

j_gene: TRBJ2-6
v_gene: TRBV28
abundance: many
d_gene: NA
CDR3aa: CASRDSGANVLTF
CDR3nt: TGTGCCAGCAGGGACTCTGGGGCCAACGTCCTGACTTTC

j_gene: TRBJ2-3
v_gene: TRBV12-5
abundance: many
d_gene: NA
CDR3aa: CASPKRGVIIDTQYF
CDR3nt: TGTGCTAGTCCTAAGAGGGGAGTAATCATAGATACGCAGTATTTT

j_gene: TRBJ2-7
v_gene: TRBV12-3/TRBV12-4
abundance: NA
d_gene: NA
CDR3aa: CASSFGLWSSYEQYF
CDR3nt: TGTGCCAGCAGTTTCGGGTTATGGAGCTCCTACGAGCAGTACTTC

j_gene: TRBJ2-7
v_gene: TRBV28
abundance: many
d_gene: TRBD1
CDR3aa: CASSPGTGYVEQYF
CDR3nt: TGTGCCAGCAGTCCCGGGACAGGGTACGTCGAGCAGTACTTC

j_gene: TRBJ1-5
v_gene: TRBV9
abundance: NA
d_gene: NA
CDR3aa: CASSADSYNQPQHF
CDR3nt: TGTGCCAGCAGCGCAGACTCTTATAATCAGCCCCAGCATTTT

j_gene: TRBJ2-1
v_gene: TRBV7-8
abundance: NA
d_gene: NA
CDR3aa: CTSSIGGGEQFF
CDR3nt: TGTACCAGCAGCATAGGGGGAGGTGAGCAGTTCTTC

j_gene: TRBJ2-1
v_gene: TRBV28
abundance: NA
d_gene: NA
CDR3aa: CASSPTSGQVNEQFF
CDR3nt: TGTGCCAGCAGTCCCACTAGCGGACAGGTCAATGAGCAGTTCTTC

j_gene: TRBJ1-1
v_gene: TRBV7-9
abundance: few
d_gene: NA
CDR3aa: CASSLPGRPNTEAFF
CDR3nt: TGTGCCAGCAGCTTACCGGGACGGCCGAACACTGAAGCTTTCTTT

j_gene: TRBJ1-5
v_gene: TRBV19
abundance: NA
d_gene: NA
CDR3aa: CASSIDGRGGQPQHF
CDR3nt: TGTGCCAGTAGTATAGACGGTAGGGGGGGTCAGCCCCAGCATTTT

j_gene: TRBJ2-1
v_gene: TRBV19
abundance: NA
d_gene: NA
CDR3aa: CASSIFGNEQFF
CDR3nt: TGTGCCAGTAGTATATTCGGTAATGAGCAGTTCTTC